This is a list of T cell receptor beta chains from one sample in a study of blood T cell repertoires in COVID-19. TCRdb's table, derived via immunoSEQ multiplex PCR, lists solely in-frame clones and lacks some. The data show tens of thousands of clones, 80% to 95% seen once. The sample consisted of peripheral blood. These receptor sequences come from a middle-aged man with active COVID-19. The CDR3 runs from the conserved cysteine through the conserved F or W. D genes are given only for firm matches. Clone size is given for some rows only: seen once, a few or many times, or a class if the clone is expanded.

V	size	length	J	D	CDR3	DNA
TRBV10-1	NA	15	TRBJ1-1	NA	CASRNKTGGCTEAFF	TGCGCCAGCCGAAATAAGACGGGGGGGTGCACTGAAGCTTTCTTT
TRBV7-2	NA	14	TRBJ2-1	NA	CASSLGGGSYEQFF	TGTGCCAGCAGCTTAGGTGGAGGGAGCTATGAGCAGTTCTTC
TRBV27	NA	14	TRBJ2-4	NA	CASSLSPRGNIQYF	TGTGCCAGCAGTTTATCGCCCCGAGGGAACATTCAGTACTTC
TRBV6-4	NA	10	TRBJ2-7	NA	CASPIREQYF	TGTGCCAGCCCTATACGGGAGCAGTACTTC
TRBV3-1/TRBV3-2	NA	16	TRBJ1-5	TRBD1	CASSQAGTGGNQPQHF	TGTGCCAGCAGCCAGGCAGGGACAGGTGGCAATCAGCCCCAGCATTTT
TRBV15	NA	12	TRBJ2-7	TRBD2	CATSGRGTEQYF	TGTGCCACCAGCGGGCGGGGGACCGAGCAGTACTTC
TRBV4-1	NA	15	TRBJ2-2	TRBD1	CASSLGTGNTGELFF	TGCGCCAGCAGCCTCGGGACAGGGAACACCGGGGAGCTGTTTTTT
TRBV28	NA	18	TRBJ2-3	TRBD1	CASSPRIGTGVHTDTQYF	TGTGCCAGCAGTCCCAGGATCGGGACAGGGGTTCATACAGATACGCAGTATTTT
TRBV5-4	NA	14	TRBJ1-2	NA	CASSPRRESYGYTF	TGTGCCAGCAGCCCCAGGAGGGAGAGCTATGGCTACACCTTC
TRBV30	once	13	TRBJ1-5	NA	CAWSSRENQPQHF	TGTGCCTGGAGTTCGAGGGAGAATCAGCCCCAGCATTTT
TRBV11-3	NA	13	TRBJ1-1	NA	CASSLGRGTEAFF	TGTGCCAGCAGCTTAGGACGGGGGACTGAAGCTTTCTTT
TRBV7-2	NA	16	TRBJ2-1	TRBD2	CASSVLTSGVWNEQFF	TGTGCCAGCAGCGTCCTCACTAGCGGGGTGTGGAATGAGCAGTTCTTC
TRBV27	NA	14	TRBJ1-6	NA	CASSGSSYNSPLHF	TGTGCCAGCAGTGGGAGCTCCTATAATTCACCCCTCCACTTT
TRBV30	NA	11	TRBJ1-2	TRBD1	CAWSRDRGYTF	TGTGCCTGGAGTAGGGACAGAGGCTACACCTTC
TRBV5-1	NA	15	TRBJ2-1	TRBD2	CASSQGLAGNNEQFF	TGCGCCAGCAGCCAAGGACTAGCGGGGAACAATGAGCAGTTCTTC
TRBV3-1/TRBV3-2	NA	14	TRBJ1-1	NA	CASSDLGGNTEAFF	TGTGCCAGCAGCGACCTGGGGGGGAACACTGAAGCTTTCTTT
TRBV30	few	14	TRBJ2-7	TRBD2	CAWSRTSGVYEQYF	TGTGCCTGGAGTAGGACTAGCGGGGTCTACGAGCAGTACTTC
TRBV2	NA	16	TRBJ2-7	TRBD1	CASSEPLDREDLEQYF	TGTGCCAGCAGTGAACCCCTGGACAGGGAAGATCTCGAGCAGTACTTC
TRBV7-2	NA	18	TRBJ2-1	TRBD2	CASSFPLRAGGPYNEQFF	TGTGCCAGCAGCTTCCCTCTGCGAGCGGGGGGGCCCTACAATGAGCAGTTCTTC
TRBV5-1	NA	16	TRBJ2-3	NA	CASSLAGGVSTDTQYF	TGCGCCAGCAGCCTGGCCGGCGGGGTGAGCACAGATACGCAGTATTTT
TRBV29-1	NA	10	TRBJ2-7	NA	CSVGTDEQYF	TGCAGCGTTGGTACAGACGAGCAGTACTTC
TRBV6-5	NA	13	TRBJ1-2	NA	CASSPRVNYGYTF	TGTGCCAGCAGTCCCCGGGTTAACTATGGCTACACCTTC
TRBV6-2/TRBV6-3	NA	15	TRBJ2-5	NA	CASSYSRGIQETQYF	TGTGCCAGCAGTTATTCGCGGGGCATACAAGAGACCCAGTACTTC
TRBV19	NA	14	TRBJ2-1	NA	CASSTPGGYNEQFF	TGTGCCAGTAGTACCCCGGGTGGCTACAATGAGCAGTTCTTC
TRBV12-5	NA	13	TRBJ1-2	TRBD1	CASGRGTAYGYTF	TGTGCTAGTGGTCGGGGGACAGCTTATGGCTACACCTTC
TRBV5-1	NA	15	TRBJ1-5	NA	CASSAFWAGNQPQHF	TGCGCCAGCAGCGCTTTTTGGGCAGGCAATCAGCCCCAGCATTTT
TRBV11-2	once	14	TRBJ2-3	NA	CASSSDKSTDTQYF	TGTGCCAGCAGCTCAGACAAATCCACAGATACGCAGTATTTT
TRBV2	NA	15	TRBJ1-4	NA	CASSPNTGYNEKLFF	TGTGCCAGCAGTCCCAACACAGGATATAATGAAAAACTGTTTTTT
TRBV3-1/TRBV3-2	NA	14	TRBJ1-1	NA	CASRQGFRNTEAFF	TGTGCCAGCAGGCAGGGGTTTAGGAACACTGAAGCTTTCTTT